This T cell receptor (beta chain) was profiled in a study of blood T cells in healthy people across ages. Alongside a J-beta primer mix, a sample-barcoded 5' primer served in a second PCR lasting 7 to 11 cycles. A 12-random-nucleotide template-switch adaptor tagged each cDNA molecule. TCRdb reanalysed the 5' RACE reads using MiXCR and keeps one entry per CDR3 protein. The sample includes about 1.5 million distinct CDR3 sequences, 42% of them seen just once. V was pared by 5 bases and J by 4 bases, with 14 bases between. From germline, CDR1 is MNHEY and CDR2 SMNVEV (reference sequence). The CDR3 has 14 amino acids.

The sequencing sample was made of blood. The TCR sequence derives from a woman younger than 30 in good health. This chain uses TRBV27 with TRBJ1-2, with a tentative D call TRBD1 (5 bases). Here the CDR3 DNA reads TGTGCCAGCAGTGCTATACAGGACCCCTATGGCTACACCTTC. Protein: CASSAIQDPYGYTF.